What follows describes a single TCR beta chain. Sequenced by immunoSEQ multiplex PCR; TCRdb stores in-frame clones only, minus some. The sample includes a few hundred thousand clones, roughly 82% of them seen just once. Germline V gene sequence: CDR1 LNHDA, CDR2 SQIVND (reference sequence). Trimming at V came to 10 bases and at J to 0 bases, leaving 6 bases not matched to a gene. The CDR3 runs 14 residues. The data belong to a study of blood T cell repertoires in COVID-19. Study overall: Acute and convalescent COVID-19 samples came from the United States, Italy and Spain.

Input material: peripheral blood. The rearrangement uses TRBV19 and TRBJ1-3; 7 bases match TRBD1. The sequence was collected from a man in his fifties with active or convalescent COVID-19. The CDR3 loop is CATRDRASGNTIYF. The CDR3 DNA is TGTGCCACCCGAGACAGGGCCTCTGGAAACACCATATATTTT.